This note documents a single T cell receptor (beta chain) sequence. These data are taken from a study of control samples from healthy donors and cancer patients. Here immunoSEQ multiplex PCR was the method, and the copy in TCRdb shows in-frame clones only, minus some. The table lists 190,000 or so clones, 80% to 95% of them singletons. The receptor was derived from a man between 18 and 29 years old in good health. The material sequenced was blood.

For the CDR3, the DNA is TGTGCCAGCACGGCAGGAAGATCCTATAATTCACCCCTCCACTTT. Protein: CASTAGRSYNSPLHF. The chain recombines TRBV27 with TRBJ1-6; D gene ambiguous. CDR1 and CDR2 from the germline V gene are MNHEY and SMNVEV (reference sequence). Trimming shortened V by 7 bases and J by 1 base, and 11 bases separated the two germline ends. The CDR3 sequence is 15 residues long.